The source of this TCR beta chain is a study of shared clonotypes between healthy human individuals. Germline V gives CDR1 LGHNT, CDR2 FRNRAP. The CDR3 length is 15 residues. Trimming took 6 bases from V and 3 from J; bases not matched to a gene: 2. Clones were sequenced by immunoSEQ multiplex PCR, and TCRdb holds only the in-frame ones, with some missing. The table includes around 530,000 clones, around three quarters detected once. The receptor's source is a woman in her 40s in good health. Some clones in this sample may be carry-over from other donors' samples. The rearrangement links TRBV12-5 to TRBJ2-3; 14 bases fit TRBD2. Material: PBMCs. Written as DNA, the CDR3 is TGTGCTAGTGGGGGACTAGCGGGAGCAACAGATACGCAGTATTTT. It codes for CASGGLAGATDTQYF. Full variable domain (remainder filled in from reference TRBV12-5 and TRBJ2-3): DARVTQTPRHKVTEMGQEVTMRCQPILGHNTVFWYRQTMMQGLELLAYFRNRAPLDDSGMPKDRFSAEMPDATLATLKIQPSEPRDSAVYFCASGGLAGATDTQYFGPGTRLTVL.